These 12 T cell receptor beta chains originate from one sample sequenced in a study of OX40 agonist ivuxolimab in advanced cancers. Sequencing was performed with immunoSEQ multiplex PCR; in TCRdb, only in-frame clones are kept and a portion is missing. The sample shows around 100,000 clones, about 90% of them seen only once. This specimen consisted of CD4+ or CD8+ T cells sorted from blood, obtained in a trial of the OX40 agonist ivuxolimab. These receptors all come from an adult with an advanced solid tumor such as melanoma, head and neck, liver or kidney cancer.

Note on this clone: Germline and junction disagree at one end, which may indicate a read error. The rearrangement uses TRBV27 and TRBJ2-7; D possibly corresponds to TRBD1 (5 bases). The V gene's germline CDR1 is MNHEY and CDR2 SMNVEV (reference sequence). The CDR3 is made up of 15 amino acids. CDR3 nucleotides: TGTGCCAGCAGTTTATCAACAGGAAGGGGTTACGAGCAGTACTTT. It is translated as CASSLSTGRGYEQYF.

J is TRBJ2-1 and V is TRBV2; possibly TRBD1 for D (5 bases). V lost 7 bases and J 4 bases, leaving 8 bases between the germline ends. The CDR3 is made up of 12 amino acids. Per germline, CDR1 SNHLY and CDR2 FYNNEI. As DNA, the CDR3 is TGTGCCAGCAAGCGACAGTACAATGAGCAGTTCTTC. Protein product: CASKRQYNEQFF.

This chain joins TRBV2 and TRBJ2-7; D perhaps matches TRBD1 (6 bases). The CDR3 has 12 residues. V lost 8 bases, J lost 3 bases, and 11 bases lay in between. Per germline, CDR1 SNHLY and CDR2 FYNNEI. In nucleotides, the CDR3 is TGTGCCAGCCAGAGACAGGACTACGAGCAGTACTTC. This codes for CASQRQDYEQYF.

The chain has TRBV7-9 and TRBJ2-1, with 9 positions matching TRBD2. Trimming at V came to 1 base and at J to 3 bases, leaving 1 base not matched to a gene. The CDR3 runs 15 residues. CDR1 is SEHNR and CDR2 is FQNEAQ in the germline V gene (reference sequence). The CDR3 protein is CASSLGSGSYNEQFF. The DNA of the CDR3 is TGTGCCAGCAGCTTAGGTAGCGGGAGCTACAATGAGCAGTTCTTC. Supplemented by reference TRBV7-9 and TRBJ2-1, the full variable domain reads DTGVSQNPRHKITKRGQNVTFRCDPISEHNRLYWYRQTLGQGPEFLTYFQNEAQLEKSRLLSDRFSAERPKGSFSTLEIQRTEQGDSAMYLCASSLGSGSYNEQFFGPGTRLTVL.

This rearrangement joins TRBV5-1 to TRBJ2-3, with a tentative D call TRBD1 (6 bases). The CDR3 runs 17 residues. The ends were cut back, 4 bases at V and 1 base at J, with 19 bases in the middle. Germline CDR1 and CDR2: SGHRS and YFSETQ. CDR3 protein: CASSPLGLGARTDTQYF. The CDR3 DNA reads as TGCGCCAGCAGCCCGCTGGGGCTGGGGGCCCGCACAGATACGCAGTATTTT.

The chain has TRBV28 and TRBJ2-7; D ambiguous. The V end was cut by 6 bases, the J end by 5 bases, with 23 bases between. Germline assignment: CDR1 MDHEN and CDR2 SYDVKM. There are 16 residues in the CDR3. CDR3 amino acids: CASSSGALGMKNEQYF. The CDR3 bases are TGTGCCAGCAGCTCAGGTGCACTGGGCATGAAGAACGAGCAGTACTTC.

The J gene is TRBJ2-3, the V gene TRBV27; 9 bases align to TRBD1. Germline V gene lookup returns CDR1 MNHEY and CDR2 SMNVEV (reference sequence). The length of the CDR3 is 20 residues. The ends lost 2 bases at V and 1 base at J; junction bases unmatched: 16. The CDR3: CASSLKNLGTGMSGTDTQYF. The CDR3 region has the DNA TGTGCCAGCAGTTTAAAGAACTTAGGGACAGGGATGTCTGGCACAGATACGCAGTATTTT.

As concerns this clone: Within the sample, other DNA sequences also encode this same CDR3. The chain uses TRBV5-1 and TRBJ1-6; no firm D call. Between the trimmed V and J ends, which lost 0 bases and 0 bases, there was a span of 7 bases. CDR1 and CDR2 (germline): SGHRS, YFSETQ. The CDR3 is 16 residues long. CDR3 protein: CASSLAGSSYNSPLHF. In nucleotides, the CDR3 is TGCGCCAGCAGCTTGGCCGGGAGCTCCTATAATTCACCCCTCCACTTT. Full variable domain (outside the CDR3, taken from reference TRBV5-1 and TRBJ1-6): KAGVTQTPRYLIKTRGQQVTLSCSPISGHRSVSWYQQTPGQGLQFLFEYFSETQRNKGNFPGRFSGRQFSNSRSEMNVSTLELGDSALYLCASSLAGSSYNSPLHFGNGTRLTVT.

The V gene is TRBV5-4, the J gene TRBJ1-1, with no clear D. The CDR3 runs 15 residues. CDR1 is SGHNT, CDR2 YYREEE, per germline (reference sequence). The germline V and J ends were trimmed by 4 bases and 0 bases, with 13 bases remaining between them. CDR3 residues: CASSRLEALNTEAFF. CDR3 in DNA: TGTGCCAGCAGCCGTCTTGAGGCCCTGAACACTGAAGCTTTCTTT.

V gene TRBV19 combines with J gene TRBJ1-2; D not resolved. The CDR3 is 14 residues long. V lost 4 bases to trimming and J lost 4 bases, with 13 bases between them. Germline lookup yields CDR1 LNHDA and CDR2 SQIVND (reference sequence). The DNA of the CDR3 is TGTGCCAGTAGTAGCCTCGGGCAGTTCTATGGCTACACCTTC. Protein product: CASSSLGQFYGYTF.

This chain uses TRBV27 with TRBJ2-5, with 7 positions matching TRBD1. V shed 6 bases and J 5 bases; nucleotides not matched to a gene: 9. The CDR3 consists of 14 residues. The germline CDR1 and CDR2 sequences are MNHEY and SMNVEV (reference sequence). CDR3 amino acids: CASRPTGPRETQYF. The DNA for the CDR3 is TGTGCCAGCAGGCCGACAGGGCCGCGGGAGACCCAGTACTTC.

The chain couples TRBV5-5 to TRBJ2-7; no firm D call. The V and J ends lost 0 bases and 7 bases respectively, with 5 bases between them. Germline V lookup: CDR1 SGHKS, CDR2 YYEKEE (reference sequence). This CDR3 spans 11 amino acids. CDR3 DNA sequence: TGTGCCAGCAGCTTGGATTGGGAGCAGTACTTC. Protein sequence: CASSLDWEQYF.